This entry lists 25 T cell receptor beta chains sequenced from one sample in a study of cytomegalovirus exposure and HLA in healthy donors. The table came from immunoSEQ multiplex PCR; TCRdb's copy has only in-frame clones and leaves some out. Here the sample spans about 120,000 clones, around 85% being singletons. Sequences were obtained from PBMCs. All receptors derive from a woman in her thirties in good health and CMV-seronegative.

This rearrangement joins TRBV4-1 to TRBJ2-2; 10 nucleotides agree with TRBD1. The ends lost 3 bases at V and 1 base at J; junction bases unmatched: 2. This CDR3 has 16 amino acids. Germline V gene lookup returns CDR1 MGHRA and CDR2 YSYEKL. Here the CDR3 DNA reads TGCGCCAGCAGCCACGGACAGGGGGGGAACACCGGGGAGCTGTTTTTT. It encodes CASSHGQGGNTGELFF.

The chain combines TRBV29-1 with TRBJ1-2; D is perhaps TRBD1 (5 bases). V dropped 4 bases and J dropped 8 bases, with 8 bases sitting between them. Germline values: CDR1 SQVTM, CDR2 ANQGSEA. This CDR3 region has 10 residues. The CDR3 protein is CSVVGGGYTF. The CDR3 DNA reads TGCAGCGTTGTTGGGGGGGGCTACACCTTC.

The rearrangement links TRBV7-9 to TRBJ1-2; D gene ambiguous. The germline V and J ends were trimmed by 0 bases and 0 bases, with 8 bases remaining between them. The germline CDR1 and CDR2 sequences are SEHNR and FQNEAQ (reference sequence). The CDR3 totals 15 residues. Here the CDR3 DNA reads TGTGCCAGCAGCTTAGCGGCCGCTCCTAACTATGGCTACACCTTC. It encodes CASSLAAAPNYGYTF. The full variable domain, with the rest looked up from reference TRBV7-9 and TRBJ1-2, is DTGVSQNPRHKITKRGQNVTFRCDPISEHNRLYWYRQTLGQGPEFLTYFQNEAQLEKSRLLSDRFSAERPKGSFSTLEIQRTEQGDSAMYLCASSLAAAPNYGYTFGSGTRLTVV.

This rearrangement joins TRBV6-1 to TRBJ2-3; 12 nucleotides agree with TRBD2. This CDR3 contains 14 residues. The V gene's germline CDR1 is MNHNS and CDR2 SASEGT. With V trimmed by 10 bases and J by 3 bases, 5 bases remained unmatched. CDR3 DNA: TGTGCCACTAGCGGGGGGGTGGGAACAGATACGCAGTATTTT. Protein sequence: CATSGGVGTDTQYF.

The chain carries TRBV7-2 and TRBJ2-4; D gene ambiguous. CDR3 length: 13 residues. Trimming removed 4 bases at V and 2 bases at J, with 6 bases between. Germline V lookup: CDR1 SGHTA, CDR2 FQGNSA. The CDR3 loop reads CASSSVSKNIQYF. The CDR3 bases are TGTGCCAGCAGCTCCGTGTCCAAAAACATTCAGTACTTC.

This chain joins TRBV6-5 and TRBJ2-3, with unresolved D. CDR3 length: 14 residues. Per germline, CDR1 MNHEY and CDR2 SVGAGI. V lost 0 bases to trimming and J lost 0 bases, with 4 bases between them. DNA of the CDR3: TGTGCCAGCAGTTACTCGGCTAGCACAGATACGCAGTATTTT. Protein product: CASSYSASTDTQYF.

This chain uses TRBV7-9 with TRBJ2-1; D is unresolved. Germline-derived CDR1 and CDR2 are SEHNR and FQNEAQ (reference sequence). Trimming took off 1 base at V and 5 bases at J, with 21 bases between the two ends. This CDR3 has 18 residues. The CDR3 reads CASSLEALGRRPHNEQFF. CDR3 bases: TGTGCCAGCAGCTTAGAGGCCTTAGGCAGGCGTCCTCACAATGAGCAGTTCTTC.

The V and J genes are TRBV28 and TRBJ1-1; D is unresolved. Germline loops: CDR1 MDHEN, CDR2 SYDVKM. V was trimmed by 9 bases and J by 3 bases, leaving 14 bases between them. The CDR3 loop spans 13 amino acids. In DNA form, the CDR3 reads TGTGCCAGTCAGGCCCTATCCTACACTGAAGCTTTCTTT. This sequence encodes CASQALSYTEAFF.

The chain links TRBV9 to TRBJ2-1, with D possibly being TRBD2 (6 bases). CDR1 is SGDLS, CDR2 YYNGEE, per germline. The germline V and J ends were trimmed by 4 bases and 3 bases, with 17 bases remaining between them. The CDR3 has 16 amino acids. CDR3 sequence reads: CASSSRGAFYYNEQFF. The CDR3 DNA reads TGTGCCAGCAGCTCCCGCGGGGCTTTCTACTACAATGAGCAGTTCTTC.

The chain joins TRBV5-6 to TRBJ2-7, with 11 bases identical to TRBD1. CDR1 is SGHDT, CDR2 YYEEEE, per germline. CDR3 size: 15 residues. Trimming removed 2 bases from V and 4 bases from J; junction bases left unmatched: 5. In nucleotides, the CDR3 is TGTGCCAGCAGCTTATCCGGGACAGGGGGTTACGAGCAGTACTTC. As protein: CASSLSGTGGYEQYF.

The genes are TRBV5-6 and TRBJ1-2; the match to TRBD1 covers 8 bases. J lost 9 bases, V lost 4 bases, and 8 bases had no gene match. CDR3 length equals 13 residues. Germline CDR1 is SGHDT and CDR2 is YYEEEE. The CDR3 region is CASSTHGQGSYTF. The DNA of the CDR3 is TGTGCCAGCAGCACCCACGGACAGGGAAGCTACACCTTC.

The rearrangement joins TRBV25-1 to TRBJ2-7; weak D call: TRBD1 (8 bases). CDR1 is MGHDK, CDR2 SYGVNS, per germline. V dropped 5 bases and J dropped 4 bases, with 15 bases sitting between them. There are 14 residues in the CDR3. The CDR3 region is CASSSDRGGYEQYF. CDR3 nucleotides: TGTGCCAGCAGTAGTGACAGGGGAGGGTACGAGCAGTACTTC.

V usage is TRBV5-6 and J usage is TRBJ2-5; D uncertain. TRBJ2-7 explains the end of the DNA better; the J call may be wrong. CDR1 is SGHDT, CDR2 YYEEEE, per germline. The length of the CDR3 is 15 residues. The CDR3 DNA reads TGTGCCAGCAGCGTGGACGCAGGCAGGTCCTACGAGCAGTACTTC. Encoded protein: CASSVDAGRSYEQYF.

V usage is TRBV9 and J usage is TRBJ2-7; TRBD2 agrees at 13 bases. Trimming removed 7 bases from V and 2 bases from J; junction bases left unmatched: 9. The CDR3 is made up of 16 amino acids. In germline, CDR1 is SGDLS, CDR2 YYNGEE. The CDR3 nucleotides are TGTGCCAGCTCCGGGACTAGCGGGGTGCTCCCCTACGAGCAGTACTTC. It codes for CASSGTSGVLPYEQYF.

The rearrangement links TRBV19 to TRBJ2-1; no firm D call. The germline V gene encodes CDR1 LNHDA and CDR2 SQIVND (reference sequence). This CDR3 spans 13 amino acids. V shed 5 bases and J shed 5 bases, with 10 bases lying between them. CDR3 DNA: TGTGCCAGTAGTGGCCTTCCGAACAATGAGCAGTTCTTC. Residues: CASSGLPNNEQFF. The full variable domain, with the rest looked up from reference TRBV19 and TRBJ2-1, is DGGITQSPKYLFRKEGQNVTLSCEQNLNHDAMYWYRQDPGQGLRLIYYSQIVNDFQKGDIAEGYSVSREKKESFPLTVTSAQKNPTAFYLCASSGLPNNEQFFGPGTRLTVL.

The CDR3, as DNA: TGTGCCTGGAGTGGACATGGCGAACAGCCCCAGCATTTT. Its protein is CAWSGHGEQPQHF. V gene TRBV30 combines with J gene TRBJ1-5; D not resolved. V was clipped by 1 base and J by 7 bases, with 11 bases between them. The CDR3 totals 13 residues. From germline, CDR1 is GTSNPN and CDR2 SVGIG (reference sequence).

The chain couples TRBV10-1 to TRBJ2-7; 7 nucleotides match TRBD2. CDR1 is WNHNN, CDR2 SYGVQD, per germline (reference sequence). This CDR3 spans 14 amino acids. The J segment lost 3 bases and the V segment lost 9 bases, leaving 11 bases of the junction unmatched. The CDR3 nucleotides read TGCGCCAGTTGGACCCCGGGGGGTTGCTACGAGCAGTACTTC. Its translation is CASWTPGGCYEQYF.

In nucleotides, the CDR3 is TGTGCCAGCAGCCTCCACCAGGGGAGGACCCAGTACTTC. It codes for CASSLHQGRTQYF. This chain links TRBV7-2 with TRBJ2-5, with D perhaps TRBD1 (6 bases). Trimming removed 5 bases from V and 7 bases from J, with 14 bases in between. From germline, CDR1 is SGHTA and CDR2 FQGNSA. This CDR3 comprises 13 residues.

The rearrangement joins TRBV5-4 to TRBJ2-7; D call uncertain. The CDR3 is 15 amino acids. V was shortened by 1 base and J by 5 bases, with 16 bases between the two germline ends. Per germline, CDR1 SGHNT and CDR2 YYREEE (reference sequence). The DNA for the CDR3 is TGTGCCAGCAGCTTGACCCGATCCAGGAACGACGAGCAGTACTTC. Its protein is CASSLTRSRNDEQYF.

The chain links TRBV25-1 to TRBJ1-5, with D unresolved. Germline V gene lookup returns CDR1 MGHDK and CDR2 SYGVNS. This CDR3 contains 13 residues. V was clipped by 10 bases and J by 4 bases, with 14 bases between them. CDR3 nucleotide sequence: TGTGCCACCTCGGAGCATGGGAATCAGCCCCAGCATTTT. Its protein is CATSEHGNQPQHF. Based on the CDR3 plus reference TRBV25-1 and TRBJ1-5, the full variable domain is EADIYQTPRYLVIGTGKKITLECSQTMGHDKMYWYQQDPGMELHLIHYSYGVNSTEKGDLSSESTVSRIRTEHFPLTLESARPSHTSQYLCATSEHGNQPQHFGDGTRLSIL.

V and J are TRBV6-1 and TRBJ1-6; weak D call: TRBD1 (6 bases). V was trimmed by 7 bases and J by 2 bases, leaving 9 bases between them. The CDR3 length is 14 residues. The germline CDR1 and CDR2 sequences are MNHNS and SASEGT. The CDR3 DNA reads as TGTGCCAGCAAGGGGGACACCTATAATTCACCCCTCCACTTT. Its protein is CASKGDTYNSPLHF.

This clone was seen just once. The CDR3 sequence: CASSPSRGVGGYTF. The DNA for the CDR3 is TGTGCCAGCTCACCATCTCGGGGGGTTGGTGGCTACACCTTC. The gene calls are TRBV18 and TRBJ1-2, with D maybe TRBD1 (5 bases). CDR3 length: 14 residues. V was shortened by 2 bases and J by 7 bases, with 14 bases between the two germline ends. Per the germline V gene, CDR1 is KGHSH and CDR2 is LQKENI. Using reference TRBV18 and TRBJ1-2 for the parts outside the CDR3, the full variable domain is NAGVMQNPRHLVRRRGQEARLRCSPMKGHSHVYWYRQLPEEGLKFMVYLQKENIIDESGMPKERFSAEFPKEGPSILRIQQVVRGDSAAYFCASSPSRGVGGYTFGSGTRLTVV.

The rearrangement uses TRBV7-8 and TRBJ1-1, with 9 bases identical to TRBD1. V shed 2 bases, J shed 5 bases, and the junction held 6 bases outside the gene matches. This CDR3 region has 15 residues. Germline V gene lookup returns CDR1 SGHVS and CDR2 FQNEAQ. The CDR3 loop is CASSLPQGAGTEAFF. The CDR3 DNA is TGTGCCAGCAGCTTACCACAGGGGGCGGGAACTGAAGCTTTCTTT.

This chain connects TRBV6-5 to TRBJ2-1; 12 nucleotides agree with TRBD2. The CDR3 loop spans 15 amino acids. CDR1 and CDR2 (germline): MNHEY, SVGAGI. Trimming removed 5 bases from V and 4 bases from J; junction bases left unmatched: 3. CDR3 sequence: CASSTSGGWYNEQFF. In DNA form, the CDR3 reads TGTGCCAGCAGTACTAGCGGGGGGTGGTACAATGAGCAGTTCTTC.

This chain connects TRBV14 to TRBJ1-2; TRBD1 matches 8 bases. The CDR3 is 16 amino acids. In germline, CDR1 is SGHDN, CDR2 FVKESK. V lost 3 bases, J lost 6 bases, and 12 bases stayed unmatched. CDR3 protein: CASSQAYRGLGDGYTF. The DNA of the CDR3 is TGTGCCAGCAGCCAGGCCTACAGGGGGTTAGGGGATGGCTACACCTTC.